This is a list of T cell receptor beta chains from one sample in a study of blood T cell repertoires in COVID-19. TCRdb's table, derived via immunoSEQ multiplex PCR, lists solely in-frame clones and lacks some. The table lists fewer than 90,000 clones, approximately 91% of them singletons. The specimen sequenced was peripheral blood. Receptor source: a man aged 65 to 79 with acute or convalescent COVID-19. Each CDR3 is given with its conserved first and last residue. Each record gives: V gene, CDR3 length, D gene, clone size, J gene, CDR3 DNA, CDR3 protein. The D gene is left open where the match is weak. Size is omitted from some rows. Given values are once, few, many or a class for expanded clones.

V: TRBV11-2
length: 12
D: -
size: -
J: TRBJ2-7
DNA: TGTGCCAGCAGCCCAAAGCGCGACGAGCAGTACTTC
CDR3: CASSPKRDEQYF

V: TRBV19
length: 15
D: -
size: -
J: TRBJ2-5
DNA: TGTGCCAGTAGTATTTTCCCCGGAGGGGAAGAGACCCAGTACTTC
CDR3: CASSIFPGGEETQYF

V: TRBV7-8
length: 14
D: -
size: -
J: TRBJ1-3
DNA: TGTGCCAGCAGCTTAGCGCTATCTGGAAACACCATATATTTT
CDR3: CASSLALSGNTIYF

V: TRBV6-2/TRBV6-3
length: 17
D: TRBD1
size: -
J: TRBJ2-7
DNA: TGTGCCAGCAGTTACGCGAGTCCACGGACAGGGGACCACGAGCAGTACTTC
CDR3: CASSYASPRTGDHEQYF

V: TRBV2
length: 12
D: -
size: once
J: TRBJ2-7
DNA: TGTGCCAGCAGTCAGGAAGGCTACGAGCAGTACTTC
CDR3: CASSQEGYEQYF

V: TRBV7-3
length: 15
D: TRBD2
size: once
J: TRBJ2-1
DNA: TGTGCCAGCAGCCACGGGGGGGCCAATAACGCGATGCAGTTCTTC
CDR3: CASSHGGANNAMQFF

V: TRBV18
length: 16
D: TRBD1
size: -
J: TRBJ1-6
DNA: TGTGCCAGCTCACCAGGGACAGGGGGCGGTAATTCACCCCTCCACTTT
CDR3: CASSPGTGGGNSPLHF

V: TRBV6-5
length: 11
D: -
size: -
J: TRBJ2-1
DNA: TGTGCCAGCAGTAGAGGGACTGCGCAGTTCTTC
CDR3: CASSRGTAQFF

V: TRBV6-5
length: 13
D: TRBD1
size: once
J: TRBJ2-1
DNA: TGTGCCAGCAGTAGACAGGGTTCAAATGAGCAGTTCTTC
CDR3: CASSRQGSNEQFF

V: TRBV19
length: 12
D: -
size: -
J: TRBJ2-1
DNA: TGTGCCAGTTCTAATAGTCTGAATGAGCAGTTCTTC
CDR3: CASSNSLNEQFF

V: TRBV30
length: 15
D: TRBD1
size: -
J: TRBJ1-4
DNA: TGTGCCTGGAGCGAACAGGGGAGGAATAATGAAAAACTGTTTTTT
CDR3: CAWSEQGRNNEKLFF

V: TRBV30
length: 11
D: -
size: -
J: TRBJ2-3
DNA: TGTGCCTGGAGTGCATCAGATACGCAGTATTTT
CDR3: CAWSASDTQYF

V: TRBV19
length: 15
D: -
size: -
J: TRBJ1-2
DNA: TGTGCCAGTAGTATCGGCAGATACCCTTCGGGGGGCTACACCTTC
CDR3: CASSIGRYPSGGYTF

V: TRBV19
length: 15
D: TRBD1
size: -
J: TRBJ2-7
DNA: TGTGCCAGTAGTATATCCGGGACAGGAACCTACGAGCAGTACTTC
CDR3: CASSISGTGTYEQYF

V: TRBV6-1
length: 15
D: -
size: few
J: TRBJ1-3
DNA: TGTGCCAGCAGTGAATGGGGGGGCTCTGGAAACACCATATATTTT
CDR3: CASSEWGGSGNTIYF

V: TRBV30
length: 12
D: -
size: -
J: TRBJ2-3
DNA: TGTGCCTGGAGTGTAGGAGGCCTTACGCAGTATTTT
CDR3: CAWSVGGLTQYF

V: TRBV24-1
length: 16
D: TRBD2
size: -
J: TRBJ2-3
DNA: TGTGCCACCAGTGATTGGACTAGCGGGAGGATAGATACGCAGTATTTT
CDR3: CATSDWTSGRIDTQYF

V: TRBV7-2
length: 16
D: -
size: -
J: TRBJ1-5
DNA: TGTGCCAGCAGCTTATTTGGACAGATGTCGAATCAGCCCCAGCATTTT
CDR3: CASSLFGQMSNQPQHF